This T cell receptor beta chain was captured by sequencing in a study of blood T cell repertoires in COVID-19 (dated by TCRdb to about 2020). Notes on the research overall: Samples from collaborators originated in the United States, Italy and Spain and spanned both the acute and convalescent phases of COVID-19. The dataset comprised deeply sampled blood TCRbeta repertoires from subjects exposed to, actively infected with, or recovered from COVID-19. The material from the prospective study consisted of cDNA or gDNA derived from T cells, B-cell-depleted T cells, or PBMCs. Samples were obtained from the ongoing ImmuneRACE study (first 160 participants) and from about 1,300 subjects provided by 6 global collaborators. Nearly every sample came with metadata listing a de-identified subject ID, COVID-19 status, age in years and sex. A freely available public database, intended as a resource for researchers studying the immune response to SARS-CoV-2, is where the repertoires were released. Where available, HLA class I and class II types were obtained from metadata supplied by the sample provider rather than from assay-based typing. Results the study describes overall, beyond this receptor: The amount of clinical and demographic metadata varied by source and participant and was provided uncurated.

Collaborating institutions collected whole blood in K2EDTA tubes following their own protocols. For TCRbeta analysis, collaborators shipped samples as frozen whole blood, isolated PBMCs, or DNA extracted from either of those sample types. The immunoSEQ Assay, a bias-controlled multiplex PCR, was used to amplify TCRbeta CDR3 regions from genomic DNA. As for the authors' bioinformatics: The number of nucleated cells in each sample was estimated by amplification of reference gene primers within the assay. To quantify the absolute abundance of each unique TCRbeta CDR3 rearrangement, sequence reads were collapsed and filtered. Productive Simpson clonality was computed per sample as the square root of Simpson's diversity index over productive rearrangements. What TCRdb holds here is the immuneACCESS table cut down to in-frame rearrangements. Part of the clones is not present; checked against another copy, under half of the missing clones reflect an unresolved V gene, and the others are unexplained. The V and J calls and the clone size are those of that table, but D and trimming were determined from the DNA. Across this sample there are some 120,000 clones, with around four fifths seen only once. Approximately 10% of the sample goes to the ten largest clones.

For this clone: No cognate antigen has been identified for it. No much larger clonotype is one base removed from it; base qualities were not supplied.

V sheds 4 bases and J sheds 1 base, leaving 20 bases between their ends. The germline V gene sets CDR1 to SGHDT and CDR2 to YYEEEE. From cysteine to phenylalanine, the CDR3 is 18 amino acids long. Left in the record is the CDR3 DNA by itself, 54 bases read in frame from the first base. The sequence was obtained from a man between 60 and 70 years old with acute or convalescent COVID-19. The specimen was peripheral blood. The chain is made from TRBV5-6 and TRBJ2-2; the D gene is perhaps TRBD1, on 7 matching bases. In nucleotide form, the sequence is TGTGCCAGCAGCCCCGGAAGGGGGCGGGACTGGAACACCGGGGAGCTGTTTTTT. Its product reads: CASSPGRGRDWNTGELFF.